The 18 T cell receptor beta chains given below trace back to one sample, sequenced in a study of high-grade serous ovarian cancer treatment subgroups. Clones were read by immunoSEQ multiplex PCR, and TCRdb kept only the in-frame ones, dropping some. This repertoire shows about 2,100 clones, roughly 82% found once; its top ten account for approximately 9.1%. Tumor tissue was taken before any definitive surgery or chemotherapy was given. Sequences were obtained from tumor tissue. These receptors originate from a human donor with high-grade serous ovarian cancer.

This clone was seen a few times. The V gene is TRBV30, the J gene TRBJ1-1; a weak D match, TRBD1 (5 bases). Between the trimmed V and J ends, which lost 4 bases and 11 bases, there was a span of 14 bases. Germline loops: CDR1 GTSNPN, CDR2 SVGIG (reference sequence). The CDR3 has 11 residues. DNA for the CDR3: TGTGCCTGGACCCAGGGCGTTTTGGCTTTCTTT. Its translation is CAWTQGVLAFF.

V usage is TRBV7-2 and J usage is TRBJ2-5; TRBD1 agrees at 12 bases. Germline CDR1 and CDR2: SGHTA and FQGNSA. V gave up 7 bases and J gave up 11 bases; unmatched junction bases: 17. The CDR3 is 16 residues long. The CDR3 is CASTIPSRDRGQEQYF. The CDR3 DNA reads TGTGCCAGCACCATCCCTTCCCGGGACAGGGGGCAGGAGCAGTACTTC.

This chain connects TRBV30 to TRBJ2-5; D is ambiguous. Germline V CDR1 and CDR2: GTSNPN, SVGIG (reference sequence). The CDR3 is 16 amino acids. V lost 2 bases, J lost 3 bases, and 19 bases lay in between. The CDR3 DNA follows: TGTGCCTGGAGTCCCGGATGGTCCGTAACAAAAGAGACCCAGTACTTC. Translated: CAWSPGWSVTKETQYF. Full variable domain (outside the CDR3, taken from reference TRBV30 and TRBJ2-5): SQTIHQWPATLVQPVGSPLSLECTVEGTSNPNLYWYRQAAGRGLQLLFYSVGIGQISSEVPQNLSASRPQDRQFILSSKKLLLSDSGFYLCAWSPGWSVTKETQYFGPGTRLLVL.

The V and J genes are TRBV27 and TRBJ2-1, with D perhaps matching TRBD1 (5 bases). The CDR3 length is 14 residues. Trimming took off 2 bases at V and 7 bases at J, with 12 bases between the two ends. Germline CDR1 reads MNHEY; CDR2 reads SMNVEV (reference sequence). CDR3 nucleotide sequence: TGTGCCAGCAGTTTACCCGCCAGGGTGAATGAGCAGTTCTTC. The encoded protein is CASSLPARVNEQFF.

The gene calls are TRBV7-9 and TRBJ2-1, with TRBD2 identical over 9 bases. The CDR3 length is 16 residues. With 5 bases clipped from V and 8 bases from J, the junction kept 13 bases outside the gene matches. Germline loops: CDR1 SEHNR, CDR2 FQNEAQ (reference sequence). CDR3: CASSHTIGTSSDEQFF. Here the CDR3 DNA reads TGTGCCAGCAGCCATACCATCGGGACTAGCAGCGATGAGCAGTTCTTC.

This clone was recorded only once. This chain uses TRBV4-1 with TRBJ2-7; D perhaps matches TRBD1 (5 bases). This CDR3 is 14 amino acids long. Trimming shortened V by 2 bases and J by 6 bases, and 14 bases separated the two germline ends. Germline V gene sequence: CDR1 MGHRA, CDR2 YSYEKL. CDR3 DNA: TGCGCCAGCAGCCAACAGGCCAGGGAAATCGAGCAGTACTTC. Its translation is CASSQQAREIEQYF.

This clone was seen more than once but under ten times. The V and J genes are TRBV18 and TRBJ1-1; D remains ambiguous. Between the trimmed V and J ends, which lost 2 bases and 0 bases, there was a span of 4 bases. The CDR3 length is 13 residues. The V gene's germline CDR1 is KGHSH and CDR2 LQKENI. CDR3 loop: CASSPGLNTEAFF. The CDR3 DNA is TGTGCCAGCTCACCAGGGTTGAACACTGAAGCTTTCTTT.

This CDR3 reads CASSTTGFSGNTIYF. CDR3 bases: TGTGCCAGTAGTACTACAGGTTTCTCTGGAAACACCATATATTTT. V gene TRBV19 combines with J gene TRBJ1-3; D is possibly TRBD1 (5 bases). This CDR3 is 15 amino acids long. The V gene lost 4 bases and the J gene lost 0 bases, with 10 bases spanning the gap. Germline-derived CDR1 and CDR2 are LNHDA and SQIVND (reference sequence). Full variable domain (remainder filled in from reference TRBV19 and TRBJ1-3): DGGITQSPKYLFRKEGQNVTLSCEQNLNHDAMYWYRQDPGQGLRLIYYSQIVNDFQKGDIAEGYSVSREKKESFPLTVTSAQKNPTAFYLCASSTTGFSGNTIYFGEGSWLTVV.

The J gene is TRBJ1-2, the V gene TRBV2; TRBD1 agrees at 8 bases. The CDR3 has 14 amino acids. Germline CDR1 SNHLY, CDR2 FYNNEI. V dropped 3 bases and J dropped 6; count of bases not matched to a gene: 6. In DNA, the CDR3 is TGTGCCAGCAGTGAGGACAGGGATAGAAATGGCTACACCTTC. It specifies CASSEDRDRNGYTF.

The CDR3 coding sequence is TGTGCCAGCAGTTCAGGGTGGGGACACCGCACAGATACGCAGTATTTT. It is translated as CASSSGWGHRTDTQYF. This chain uses TRBV11-1 with TRBJ2-3; possibly TRBD1 for D (6 bases). Per germline, CDR1 SGHAT and CDR2 FQDESV (reference sequence). V was clipped by 6 bases and J by 1 base, with 17 bases between them. CDR3 length: 16 amino acids.

V gene TRBV7-8 combines with J gene TRBJ2-3; no clear D gene. V was trimmed by 2 bases and J by 2 bases, leaving 11 bases between them. Germline CDR1 SGHVS, CDR2 FQNEAQ. This CDR3 has 15 amino acids. CDR3 in amino acids: CASSLSLADTDTQYF. In DNA form, the CDR3 reads TGTGCCAGCAGCTTATCACTCGCGGACACAGATACGCAGTATTTT. Using reference TRBV7-8 and TRBJ2-3 for the parts outside the CDR3, the full variable domain is GAGVSQSPRYKVAKRGQDVALRCDPISGHVSLFWYQQALGQGPEFLTYFQNEAQLDKSGLPSDRFFAERPEGSVSTLKIQRTQQEDSAVYLCASSLSLADTDTQYFGPGTRLTVL.

The V gene is TRBV11-2, the J gene TRBJ2-7; the D gene is possibly TRBD1 (5 bases). Trimming removed 3 bases from V and 6 bases from J, with 12 bases in between. The germline CDR1 and CDR2 sequences are SGHAT and FQNNGV. The CDR3 loop spans 13 amino acids. The CDR3 protein is CASSFGRVREQYF. CDR3 sequence (DNA): TGTGCCAGCAGCTTTGGCAGGGTTCGCGAGCAGTACTTC.

In its sample, this clone was seen a few times. The chain has TRBV19 and TRBJ1-2; 7 bases agree with TRBD1. Looked up from germline, CDR1 is LNHDA and CDR2 is SQIVND (reference sequence). V lost 0 bases to trimming and J lost 4 bases; unmatched junction nucleotides: 5. CDR3 length: 15 amino acids. The CDR3 protein is CASSIETGPGYGYTF. The CDR3 DNA reads TGTGCCAGTAGTATAGAGACAGGGCCCGGCTATGGCTACACCTTC.

The genes are TRBV19 and TRBJ2-1; maybe TRBD2 (5 bases). Between the trimmed V and J ends, which lost 3 bases and 6 bases, there was a span of 9 bases. CDR3 length: 13 amino acids. The V gene's germline CDR1 is LNHDA and CDR2 SQIVND (reference sequence). The CDR3 region has the DNA TGTGCCAGTAGTATTTGGCTAGCCAATGAGCAGTTCTTC. As protein: CASSIWLANEQFF. The full variable domain, rest sourced from reference TRBV19 and TRBJ2-1, is DGGITQSPKYLFRKEGQNVTLSCEQNLNHDAMYWYRQDPGQGLRLIYYSQIVNDFQKGDIAEGYSVSREKKESFPLTVTSAQKNPTAFYLCASSIWLANEQFFGPGTRLTVL.

This clone was observed once. This chain joins TRBV11-1 and TRBJ2-7; D assignment may be TRBD1 or TRBD2 (5 bases each). V lost 5 bases and J lost 12, with 20 bases in between. In germline, CDR1 is SGHAT, CDR2 FQDESV (reference sequence). The CDR3 is made up of 13 amino acids. The CDR3 sequence: CASSALRMGTTYF. DNA for the CDR3: TGTGCCAGCAGCGCCTTGAGAATGGGGACGACGTACTTC.

The rearrangement joins TRBV11-2 to TRBJ2-7, with TRBD1 matching 8 bases. The CDR3 has 13 amino acids. The germline gives CDR1 SGHAT, CDR2 FQNNGV. The ends lost 4 bases at V and 6 bases at J; junction bases unmatched: 5. For the CDR3, the DNA is TGTGCCAGCAGCTGCGGACAGGGTCGCGAGCAGTACTTC. Its translation: CASSCGQGREQYF.

The chain employs TRBV19 and TRBJ1-2; D is ambiguous. Germline V gene sequence: CDR1 LNHDA, CDR2 SQIVND (reference sequence). This CDR3 is 11 amino acids long. V lost 7 bases and J 4 bases, leaving 7 bases between the germline ends. The CDR3: CASTGGYGYTF. In nucleotides, the CDR3 is TGTGCCAGTACCGGAGGCTATGGCTACACCTTC.

About this clone itself: Other DNA variants within this sample encode the same CDR3. The rearrangement uses TRBV7-6 and TRBJ2-7; D not certain. This CDR3 contains 13 residues. Germline CDR1 reads SGHVS; CDR2 reads FNYEAQ. Trimming removed 5 bases at V and 3 bases at J, with 11 bases between. This chain's CDR3 is CASSPGPNYEQYF. CDR3 DNA: TGTGCCAGCAGCCCCGGTCCAAACTACGAGCAGTACTTC.